This section outlines one TCR beta chain sequence together with its context. Its cognate antigen has yet to be identified. There are no base qualities to consult, and no much larger clone falls within one base. The trial excluded patients who had a history of autoimmune disease or were on systemic immunosuppression. In every dose cohort, peripheral blood was drawn for TCR sequencing at baseline, cycle 4 day 1, and cycle 7 day 1. Samples came from an open-label, multicenter, first-in-human phase I dose-escalation trial of ivuxolimab. Adults with locally advanced or metastatic melanoma, renal cell, hepatocellular, or head and neck squamous cell carcinoma were enrolled in the trial. Before TCR sequencing, CD4+ T cells and CD8+ T cells from peripheral blood were sorted into separate populations. This entry comes from a study of OX40 agonist ivuxolimab in advanced cancers. Regarding the study in general: Ivuxolimab, which targeted the costimulatory receptor OX40 (CD134), was an agonistic, fully human IgG2 monoclonal antibody. Intravenous ivuxolimab was administered to patients every 2 weeks at six dose levels: 0.01, 0.1, 0.3, 1.5, 3 and 10 mg/kg. Partial responses occurred in three dose-escalation patients: two with cutaneous melanoma and one with hepatocellular carcinoma. The purpose of peripheral TCRbeta sequencing was to test whether ivuxolimab changed TCR sequence diversity and led to clonal T-cell expansion. In the dose-escalation cohort, approximately 82% of patients were male, and the mean age was roughly 60 years, with a range of roughly 20 to 80. Of the roughly 52 dose-escalation patients, hepatocellular carcinoma was present in around 20, melanoma in some 15, renal cell carcinoma in 9 and head and neck cancer in 9. Patients were allowed to have had prior anti-PD-1, anti-PD-L1 or anti-CTLA-4 therapy, and 30% to 50% of the dose-escalation patients had previously received checkpoint inhibitors. The paper describes the monotherapy dose-escalation part (N ≈ 51 patients) of the phase I trial of ivuxolimab.

Reading from cysteine to phenylalanine, the CDR3 counts 13 amino acids. Only the CDR3 DNA stays, 39 bases, in frame from base 1. V gives up 6 bases and J gives up 7 bases, and the segment between their germline ends measures 10 bases. From the germline V gene, CDR1 is MDHEN and CDR2 is SYDVKM. For sequencing of the TCRbeta CDR3 region, genomic DNA was extracted from the sorted cells. The immunoSEQ Assay was used for sequencing of TCRbeta CDR3 regions. Here the immuneACCESS table is served through TCRdb, limited to in-frame sequences with V and J called. Missing clones are a known gap in these copies; in checked studies unresolved V genes cover under half, and the rest lacks a known reason. This sample has approximately 99,000 clones in its table, and roughly 94% of those were observed once. 0.15% to 0.2% of the sample goes to the ten largest clones. General study outcomes and caveats: After ivuxolimab, expanded clones were on average more numerous among CD8+ T cells than among CD4+ T cells. The antigen specificity of the peripheral T cells that underwent clonal expansion was not determined. At doses of 0.1 to 3.0 mg/kg, clonal expansion of both CD4+ and CD8+ blood T cells was observed from baseline to week 6. In partial responders in the 0.1-3.0 mg/kg groups, normalized peripheral clonal expansion was found to be among the lowest, especially among CD8+ T cells. Low levels of normalized T-cell clonal expansion were also seen in some nonresponding patients.

This specimen was CD4+ or CD8+ T cells sorted from blood, taken in a trial of the OX40 agonist ivuxolimab. The chain couples TRBV28 to TRBJ1-6; a confident D gene designation cannot be given. This clonotype originated in an adult with an advanced solid tumor such as melanoma, head and neck, liver or kidney cancer. The CDR3 protein: CASSPVSNSPLHF. DNA sequence: TGTGCCAGCAGCCCGGTGAGCAATTCACCCCTCCACTTT. The CDR3 plus the reference TRBV28 and TRBJ1-6 genes for the other parts give the full variable domain: DVKVTQSSRYLVKRTGEKVFLECVQDMDHENMFWYRQDPGLGLRLIYFSYDVKMKEKGDIPEGYSVSREKKERFSLILESASTNQTSMYLCASSPVSNSPLHFGNGTRLTVT.